This T cell receptor (beta chain) comes out of a study of cytomegalovirus exposure and HLA in healthy donors. Broader study findings: Links to common viral pathogens appeared, in a later analysis, for several of the most significant clusters.

Primers for the PCR totalled 60 Vbeta and 13 Jbeta. TCRdb keeps only in-frame clones here, not all; method: immunoSEQ multiplex PCR. This sample's clone table lists 45,000 to 55,000 clones. Trimming shortened V by 3 bases and J by 1 base, and 22 bases separated the two germline ends. Germline V lookup: CDR1 GTSNPN, CDR2 SVGIG (reference sequence). The CDR3 extends over 17 amino acids. Remarks on this clone: Its antigen is unidentified.

The receptor was isolated from a woman aged 45-65 years in good health and CMV-seropositive. Sequencing was done on a sample of PBMCs. This rearrangement joins TRBV30 to TRBJ2-7; TRBD2 is a possible D gene (6 bases). This CDR3 reads CAWSAPLAGLISYEQYF. Here the CDR3 DNA reads TGTGCCTGGAGCGCGCCCTTGGCGGGACTCATTTCCTACGAGCAGTACTTC. Full variable domain (outside the CDR3, taken from reference TRBV30 and TRBJ2-7): SQTIHQWPATLVQPVGSPLSLECTVEGTSNPNLYWYRQAAGRGLQLLFYSVGIGQISSEVPQNLSASRPQDRQFILSSKKLLLSDSGFYLCAWSAPLAGLISYEQYFGPGTRLTVT.